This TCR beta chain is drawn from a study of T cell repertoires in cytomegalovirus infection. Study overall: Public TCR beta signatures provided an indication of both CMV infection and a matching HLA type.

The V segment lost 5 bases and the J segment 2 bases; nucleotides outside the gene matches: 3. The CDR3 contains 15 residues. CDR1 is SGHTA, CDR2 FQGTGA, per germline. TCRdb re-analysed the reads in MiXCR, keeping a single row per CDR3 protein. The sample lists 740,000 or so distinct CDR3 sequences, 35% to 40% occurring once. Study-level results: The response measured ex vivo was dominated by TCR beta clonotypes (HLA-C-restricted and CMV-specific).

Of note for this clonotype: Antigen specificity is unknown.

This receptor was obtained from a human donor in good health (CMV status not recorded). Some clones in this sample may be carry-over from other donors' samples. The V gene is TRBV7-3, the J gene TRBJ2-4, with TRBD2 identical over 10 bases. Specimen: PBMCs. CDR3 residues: CASSLTSGSKNIQYF. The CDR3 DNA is TGTGCCAGCAGCCTGACTAGCGGGTCCAAAAACATTCAGTACTTC.